The sequence of this TCR beta chain was determined in a study of cytomegalovirus exposure and HLA in healthy donors. This CDR3 is built from 13 residues. V lost 0 bases, J lost 8 bases, and 11 bases lay in between. The germline CDR1 and CDR2 sequences are SGHRS and YFSETQ. Both 60 Vbeta primers and 13 Jbeta primers went into the PCR. Profiled with immunoSEQ multiplex PCR; TCRdb holds only in-frame clones, not every one. The sample lists over 150,000 clones; 70% to 80% were seen once. Sequencing was done on a sample of PBMCs. This chain uses TRBV5-1 with TRBJ1-2; no definite D call. This receptor was obtained from a man aged 40-49 years in good health and CMV-seronegative. The CDR3 DNA reads TGCGCCAGCAGCTTGGACCGTGAGAGGGGCTACACCTTC. Amino acids: CASSLDRERGYTF.